This TCR beta chain was documented in a study of blood T cell repertoires in COVID-19. Study context: Spain, Italy and the United States supplied samples that represented acute and convalescent COVID-19. Sources were T cells, B-cell-depleted T cells, or PBMCs; the material itself was cDNA or gDNA.

CDR1 LNHNV and CDR2 YYDKDF come from the germline V gene (reference sequence). Trimming shortened V by 3 bases and J by 3 bases, and 9 bases separated the two germline ends. The CDR3 totals 14 residues. Original data processing: Amplified reference gene primers provided the basis for estimating nucleated cell counts. TCRdb keeps only in-frame clones here, not all; method: immunoSEQ multiplex PCR. The DNA was the basis for D and trimming; V, J and clone size are from that table. The sample contains around 150,000 clones, 65% to 90% of which appear only once. The source of this sequence is a woman between 55 and 75 years old with active or convalescent COVID-19. The sample consisted of peripheral blood. The V and J genes are TRBV15 and TRBJ2-1; D might be TRBD2 (5 bases). Written as DNA, the CDR3 is TGTGCCACCAGCAGTACGGGAAACTACAATGAGCAGTTCTTC. This sequence encodes CATSSTGNYNEQFF.